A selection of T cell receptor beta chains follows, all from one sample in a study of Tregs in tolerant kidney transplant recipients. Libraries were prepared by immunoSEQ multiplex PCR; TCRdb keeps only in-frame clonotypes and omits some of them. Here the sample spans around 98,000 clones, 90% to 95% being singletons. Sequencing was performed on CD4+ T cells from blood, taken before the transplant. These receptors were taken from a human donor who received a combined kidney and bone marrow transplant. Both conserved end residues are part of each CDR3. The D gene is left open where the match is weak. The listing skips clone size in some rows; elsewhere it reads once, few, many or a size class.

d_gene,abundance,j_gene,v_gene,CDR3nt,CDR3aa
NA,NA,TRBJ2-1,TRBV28,TGTGCCAGCAGTTCCGCGGGTAGCAATGAGTGGAATGAGCAGTTCTTC,CASSSAGSNEWNEQFF
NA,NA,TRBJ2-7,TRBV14,TGTGCCAGCAGCCCCCTCGACAGGAGCTCCTACGAGCAGTACTTC,CASSPLDRSSYEQYF
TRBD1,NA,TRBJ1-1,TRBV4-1,TGCGCCAGCAGCCCGTACCCGAAGCAGGGGGCGACTGAAGCTTTCTTT,CASSPYPKQGATEAFF
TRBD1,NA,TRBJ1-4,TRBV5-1,TGCGCCAGCAGCTTGGTAGGGACAGCTAATGAAAAACTGTTTTTT,CASSLVGTANEKLFF
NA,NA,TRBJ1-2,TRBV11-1,TGTGCCAGCAGCTTAGACAGGACACCCCTACGGCGAGATGGCTACACCTTC,CASSLDRTPLRRDGYTF
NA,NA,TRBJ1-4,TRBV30,TGTGCCTGGAGGTTCGGGGGGAGAGAAAAACTGTTTTTT,CAWRFGGREKLFF
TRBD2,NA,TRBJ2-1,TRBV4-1,TGCGCCAGCAGCCAAGAGAGTAGCGGGAGGGGCTCCTACAATGAGCAGTTCTTC,CASSQESSGRGSYNEQFF
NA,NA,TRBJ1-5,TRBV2,TGTGCCAGCAAGCGGGACTACCAGCCCCAGCATTTT,CASKRDYQPQHF
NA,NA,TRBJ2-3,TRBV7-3,TGTGCCAGCAGCTCCCAGGGGGCGGGGGGCACAGATACGCAGTATTTT,CASSSQGAGGTDTQYF
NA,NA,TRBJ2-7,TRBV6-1,TGTGCCAGCAGCGCTGACAGCGAGAGCGAGCAGTACTTC,CASSADSESEQYF
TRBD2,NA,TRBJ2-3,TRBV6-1,TGTGCCAGCAGTGGGGGACTAGCGGGCACAGATACGCAGTATTTT,CASSGGLAGTDTQYF
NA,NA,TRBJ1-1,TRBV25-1,TGTGCCAGCACCCAGGGGTCGGGGCGAGCTTTCTTT,CASTQGSGRAFF
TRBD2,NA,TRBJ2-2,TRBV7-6,TGTGCCAGCAGCTTCATAGAGCGGGGGGGATACCTTCAGAACACCGGGGAGCTGTTTTTT,CASSFIERGGYLQNTGELFF
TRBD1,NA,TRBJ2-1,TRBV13,TGTGCCAGCAGCATGTTAACAGGGGAATCGATGGGTGAGCAGTTCTTC,CASSMLTGESMGEQFF
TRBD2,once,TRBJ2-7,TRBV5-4,TGTGCCAGCAGCTTATCTAGCGGGAGTTCCTACGAGCAGTACTTC,CASSLSSGSSYEQYF
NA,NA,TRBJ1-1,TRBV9,TGTGCCAGCAGCGTAGATGGTTTTGAGAGGACTGAAGCTTTCTTT,CASSVDGFERTEAFF
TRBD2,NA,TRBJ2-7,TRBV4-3,TGCGCCAGCAGCCAAGCTATAGCGGGGAATCCCTACGAGCAGTACTTC,CASSQAIAGNPYEQYF
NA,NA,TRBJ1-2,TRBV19,TGTGCCAGTAGTATAGCCCGTCCTTTGGGCAGGGCGAACTATGGCTACACCTTC,CASSIARPLGRANYGYTF
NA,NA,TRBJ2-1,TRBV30,TGTGCCTGGAGTGTACACCCGGGTGAGCAGTTCTTC,CAWSVHPGEQFF
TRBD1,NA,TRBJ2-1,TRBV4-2,TGTGCCAGCAGCCAAGCCGCAGGGGGTGTACGCAATGAGCAGTTCTTC,CASSQAAGGVRNEQFF
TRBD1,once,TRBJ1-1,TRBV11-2,TGTGCCAGCAGTTTGGACAGGGAAACTTTCTTT,CASSLDRETFF
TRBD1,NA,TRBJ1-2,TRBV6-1,TGTGCCACCACCCATCGGGACAGGGTGGGCTATGGCTACACCTTC,CATTHRDRVGYGYTF
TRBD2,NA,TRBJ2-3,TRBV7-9,TGTGCCAGCAGCAGTAGCGGGGGGGCCGCAGATACGCAGTATTTT,CASSSSGGAADTQYF
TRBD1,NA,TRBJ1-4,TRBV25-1,TGTGCCAGCAGTGCCTATAGGACAGGGGTCGAAAAACTGTTTTTT,CASSAYRTGVEKLFF
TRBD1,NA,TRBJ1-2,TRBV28,TGTGCCAGCAGCTTGGCCGGGACAGGGGGTAACTTATCCTTC,CASSLAGTGGNLSF
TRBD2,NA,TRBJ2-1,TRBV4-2,TGTGCCAGCAGGGGACTACCTCCCGATGAGCAGTTCTTC,CASRGLPPDEQFF
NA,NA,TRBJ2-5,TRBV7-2,TGTGCCAGCAGCTCGGTCGGGGCGGGGATTGCAGAGACCCAGTACTTC,CASSSVGAGIAETQYF
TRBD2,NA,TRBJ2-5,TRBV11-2,TGTGCCAGCAGCCTCCTAGCGGGAGGGCCAATAGAGACCCAGTACTTC,CASSLLAGGPIETQYF
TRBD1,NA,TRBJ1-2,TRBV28,TGTGCCAGCACCGTGACAGGGGTTCTTGGCTATGGCTACACCTTC,CASTVTGVLGYGYTF
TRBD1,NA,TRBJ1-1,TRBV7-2,TGTGCCAGCAGCTTGAGTTGGGGACAGGGGCTCTCTGGAGCTTTCTTT,CASSLSWGQGLSGAFF
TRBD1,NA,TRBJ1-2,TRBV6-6,TGTGCCAGCAGTTACTCCACAGGGGAGTATGGCTACACCTTC,CASSYSTGEYGYTF
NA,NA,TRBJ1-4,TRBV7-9,TGTGCCAGCAGTCCCCCCCGGGTCACAGGGCTCAGTGAAAAACTGTTTTTT,CASSPPRVTGLSEKLFF
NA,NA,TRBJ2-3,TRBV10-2,TGCGCCAGCGGACAGTTCACAGATACGCAGTATTTT,CASGQFTDTQYF
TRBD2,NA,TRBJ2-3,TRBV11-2,TGTGCCAGCAGCCTAGGTGTGGCGGGAGAAGGAACAGATACGCAGTATTTT,CASSLGVAGEGTDTQYF
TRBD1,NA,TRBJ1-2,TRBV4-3,TGCGCCAGCAGCAAGGACAGGGGGCTTCGACTAGATGGCTACACCTTC,CASSKDRGLRLDGYTF
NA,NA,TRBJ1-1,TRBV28,TGTGCCAGCAAAATGGCGAACACTGAAGCTTTCTTT,CASKMANTEAFF
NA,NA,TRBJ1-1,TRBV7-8,TGTGCCAGCAGCTTAGCATCCCAGGGGAGCACTGAAGCTTTCTTT,CASSLASQGSTEAFF
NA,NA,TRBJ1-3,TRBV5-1,TGCGCCAGCAGCATTGGGGTCAGGGGCTCTGGAAACACCATATATTTT,CASSIGVRGSGNTIYF
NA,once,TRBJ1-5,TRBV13,TGTGCCAGCAGCTTATACGCGAGTCAGCCCCAGCATTTT,CASSLYASQPQHF
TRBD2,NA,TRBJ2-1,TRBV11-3,TGTGCCAGCAGCTTAGATCGGATTGTGCGAGCAATAGCGGGGGTCGGTGAGCAGTTCTTC,CASSLDRIVRAIAGVGEQFF
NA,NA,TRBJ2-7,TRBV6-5,TGTGCCAGCAGTCCCACATGGGGGGGCGGGGGAGAGCAGTACTTC,CASSPTWGGGGEQYF
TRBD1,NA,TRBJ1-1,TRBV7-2,TGTGCCAGCAGCTTAGCGGGGACAGGGACTGAAGCTTTCTTT,CASSLAGTGTEAFF
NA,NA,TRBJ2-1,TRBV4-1,TGCGCCAGCAGCCAACTAAAGAGCTCCTACAATGAGCAGTTCTTC,CASSQLKSSYNEQFF
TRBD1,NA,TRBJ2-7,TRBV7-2,TGTGCCAGCAGCCCCGGTCCGGGACAGGGGGCGGGAGAGCAGTACTTC,CASSPGPGQGAGEQYF
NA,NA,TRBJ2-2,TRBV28,TGTGCCAGCAGTTCGTCCGGGGAGCTGTTTTTT,CASSSSGELFF